Below are 10 T cell receptor beta chains sequenced from a single sample in a study of shared clonotypes between healthy human individuals. The data were produced by immunoSEQ multiplex PCR, yet TCRdb's version contains in-frame clones alone and is incomplete. The repertoire has roughly 1 million clones, roughly 80% of them found once; the top ten carry 1.4% to 1.5%. Sequencing was carried out using memory CD4+ T cells sorted from blood. Subset here: CD45RA-negative fraction. Receptors were obtained from a young man in good health.

The V call is TRBV7-9, the J call TRBJ2-2, with D possibly being TRBD2 (5 bases). Germline V lookup: CDR1 SEHNR, CDR2 FQNEAQ (reference sequence). The CDR3 contains 15 residues. The V gene lost 3 bases and the J gene lost 8 bases, with 16 bases spanning the gap. The CDR3 nucleotides are TGTGCCAGCAGCTTCGGGGAGCCCTCCCGGGGGGAGCTGTTTTTT. This translates into CASSFGEPSRGELFF.

Only one count was recorded for this clone. J is TRBJ2-1 and V is TRBV9; no firm D call. Germline V gene sequence: CDR1 SGDLS, CDR2 YYNGEE. Trimming pared 1 base from V and 4 bases from J, leaving 21 bases between. CDR3 length: 18 residues. The CDR3 here is CASSVSPIGGVGYNEQFF. DNA for the CDR3: TGTGCCAGCAGCGTAAGCCCAATAGGCGGAGTAGGATACAATGAGCAGTTCTTC.

The CDR3 protein is CAITRGLAGGRGAYEQFF. In DNA, the CDR3 is TGTGCCATCACCAGGGGACTAGCGGGAGGCCGTGGTGCGTATGAGCAGTTCTTC. This rearrangement joins TRBV10-3 to TRBJ2-1, with 15 bases identical to TRBD2. Germline CDR1 is ENHRY and CDR2 is SYGVKD. CDR3 length: 18 amino acids. Unmatched junction bases numbered 15, after V lost 7 bases and J lost 8 bases.

This clone was seen once. This chain uses TRBV28 with TRBJ2-7, with 7 bases that match TRBD1. The CDR3 contains 14 residues. Germline-derived CDR1 and CDR2 are MDHEN and SYDVKM. V was clipped by 6 bases and J by 1 base; unmatched bases: 6. The DNA of the CDR3 is TGTGCCAGCAGCTCGGGGACAGTTTCCTACGAGCAGTACTTC. This translates into CASSSGTVSYEQYF.

The rearrangement uses TRBV2 and TRBJ1-2; D may be TRBD1 (6 bases). There are 13 residues in the CDR3. V lost 2 bases and J 8 bases, leaving 12 bases between the germline ends. Germline V gene sequence: CDR1 SNHLY, CDR2 FYNNEI. The CDR3 loop is CASSENREGGYTF. The CDR3 DNA reads TGTGCCAGCAGTGAAAACAGGGAGGGAGGCTACACCTTC. The full variable domain, with the rest looked up from reference TRBV2 and TRBJ1-2, is EPEVTQTPSHQVTQMGQEVILRCVPISNHLYFYWYRQILGQKVEFLVSFYNNEISEKSEIFDDQFSVERPDGSNFTLKIRSTKLEDSAMYFCASSENREGGYTFGSGTRLTVV.

This rearrangement joins TRBV28 to TRBJ1-5; the D is unclear. V gave up 3 bases and J gave up 4 bases, with 16 bases separating them. The length of the CDR3 is 16 residues. Per the germline V gene, CDR1 is MDHEN and CDR2 is SYDVKM. CDR3 amino acids: CASSFGDRRINQPQHF. The CDR3 nucleotides read TGTGCCAGCAGTTTCGGGGATAGGCGCATTAATCAGCCCCAGCATTTT.

This clone appeared a single time. The chain carries TRBV18 and TRBJ2-5; D might be TRBD1 or TRBD2, each matching 5 bases. Germline values: CDR1 KGHSH, CDR2 LQKENI. The CDR3 spans 12 residues. V was trimmed by 4 bases and J by 5 bases, leaving 8 bases between them. CDR3 DNA: TGTGCCAGCTCACAGGGGACGGAGACCCAGTACTTC. This codes for CASSQGTETQYF.

This clone was seen a few times. The rearrangement uses TRBV20-1 and TRBJ1-1; a possible D gene is TRBD1 (5 bases). This CDR3 is 11 amino acids long. V lost 4 bases and J lost 8, with 11 bases in between. Germline V CDR1 and CDR2: DFQATT, SNEGSKA (reference sequence). CDR3 DNA sequence: TGCAGTGCTACCCAGGGTCTAGAAGCTTTCTTT. It specifies CSATQGLEAFF.

The gene calls are TRBV9 and TRBJ2-2; tentatively, D is TRBD1 (5 bases). V lost 4 bases to trimming and J lost 2 bases, with 9 bases between them. The CDR3 is 14 residues long. Germline V gene lookup returns CDR1 SGDLS and CDR2 YYNGEE. Written as DNA, the CDR3 is TGTGCCAGCAGCCTCAGGGTTAACACCGGGGAGCTGTTTTTT. It yields the protein CASSLRVNTGELFF. The variable domain in full, completed from reference TRBV9 and TRBJ2-2, reads DSGVTQTPKHLITATGQRVTLRCSPRSGDLSVYWYQQSLDQGLQFLIQYYNGEERAKGNILERFSAQQFPDLHSELNLSSLELGDSALYFCASSLRVNTGELFFGEGSRLTVL.

J is TRBJ2-1 and V is TRBV5-6; 10 bases line up with TRBD2. The CDR3 has 15 amino acids. Trimming took 0 bases from V and 8 from J; bases not matched to a gene: 5. Germline V gene lookup returns CDR1 SGHDT and CDR2 YYEEEE. CDR3 DNA: TGTGCCAGCAGCTTGGTTACTAGCGGGAACCATGAGCAGTTCTTC. Translating it yields CASSLVTSGNHEQFF.